The 5 T cell receptor beta chains presented below share a single source sample, sequenced in a study of shared clonotypes between healthy human individuals. Assay: immunoSEQ multiplex PCR; the TCRdb copy retains only in-frame clones and omits some. The table shows fewer than 3 million clones, with around 93% occurring only once. Sequenced: naive CD4+ T cells from PBMCs. Noted subset: CD45RA+ positively selected. Receptors originate from a man aged 18 to 30 in good health. Some clones in this sample may be carry-over from other donors' samples.

The chain carries TRBV15 and TRBJ2-2; 16 positions match TRBD2. The CDR3 covers 19 residues. The germline V gene has CDR1 LNHNV and CDR2 YYDKDF (reference sequence). Unmatched junction bases numbered 13, after V lost 9 bases and J lost 3 bases. CDR3 loop: CATRPGTSGRVRHTGELFF. Here the CDR3 DNA reads TGTGCCACAAGGCCCGGGACTAGCGGGAGGGTCCGTCACACCGGGGAGCTGTTTTTT.

V is TRBV6-5 and J is TRBJ1-5; possible D gene TRBD1, 6 bases. Germline V gene sequence: CDR1 MNHEY, CDR2 SVGAGI. V shed 6 bases and J shed 0 bases, with 15 bases lying between them. The CDR3 is 16 amino acids. The CDR3: CASRYGGTNSNQPQHF. The DNA of the CDR3 is TGTGCCAGCAGGTACGGAGGGACAAATAGCAATCAGCCCCAGCATTTT.

This clone was recorded once. The chain recombines TRBV6-1 with TRBJ1-1; 7 nucleotides match TRBD1. The CDR3 contains 16 residues. Germline loops: CDR1 MNHNS, CDR2 SASEGT. Trimming removed 4 bases from V and 1 base from J; junction bases left unmatched: 9. DNA for the CDR3: TGTGCCAGCAGTGTAAGACCGACAGGGCAGAACACTGAAGCTTTCTTT. Translation gives CASSVRPTGQNTEAFF.

The chain recombines TRBV28 with TRBJ2-3; no definite D call. The V gene's germline CDR1 is MDHEN and CDR2 SYDVKM. The ends were cut back, 1 base at V and 3 bases at J, with 5 bases in the middle. The CDR3 has 13 residues. This CDR3 reads CASSLLWTDTQYF. The CDR3 nucleotides read TGTGCCAGCAGTTTATTGTGGACAGATACGCAGTATTTT.

The chain employs TRBV9 and TRBJ2-5; tentatively, D is TRBD1 (6 bases). Trimming removed 0 bases from V and 1 base from J, with 13 bases in between. This CDR3 has 16 amino acids. Germline V gives CDR1 SGDLS, CDR2 YYNGEE. CDR3 amino acids: CASSVAGQLTQETQYF. DNA of the CDR3: TGTGCCAGCAGCGTAGCAGGACAGCTCACCCAAGAGACCCAGTACTTC.